This TCR beta chain was recorded in a study of monozygotic twins with inflammatory bowel disease. TCRdb reprocessed the 5' RACE reads and keeps a single row for each CDR3 protein, giving no DNA. The sample has around 410,000 distinct CDR3 sequences. Looked up from germline, CDR1 is SGHRS and CDR2 is YFSETQ. There are 15 residues in the CDR3. Sequenced sample: blood. The receptor was derived from a human donor with ulcerative colitis or Crohn's disease, or a healthy co-twin of an affected twin (not recorded which). The chain is built from TRBV5-1 and TRBJ1-5. The CDR3 reads CASSLDGSYNQPQHF.